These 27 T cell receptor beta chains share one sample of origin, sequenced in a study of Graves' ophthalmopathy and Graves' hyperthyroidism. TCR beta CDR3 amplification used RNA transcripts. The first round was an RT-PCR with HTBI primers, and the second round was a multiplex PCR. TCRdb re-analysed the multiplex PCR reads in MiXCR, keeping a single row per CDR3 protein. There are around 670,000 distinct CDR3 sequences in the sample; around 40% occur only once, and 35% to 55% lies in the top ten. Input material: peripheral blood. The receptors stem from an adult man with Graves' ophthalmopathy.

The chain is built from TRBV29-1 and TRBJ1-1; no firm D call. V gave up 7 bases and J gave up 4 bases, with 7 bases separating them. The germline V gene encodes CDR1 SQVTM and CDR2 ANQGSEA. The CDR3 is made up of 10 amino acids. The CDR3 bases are TGCAGCGCGCGGTCCACTGAAGCTTTCTTT. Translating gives CSARSTEAFF. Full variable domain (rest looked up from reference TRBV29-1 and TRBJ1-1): SAVISQKPSRDICQRGTSLTIQCQVDSQVTMMFWYRQQPGQSLTLIATANQGSEATYESGFVIDKFPISRPNLTFSTLTVSNMSPEDSSIYLCSARSTEAFFGQGTRLTVV.

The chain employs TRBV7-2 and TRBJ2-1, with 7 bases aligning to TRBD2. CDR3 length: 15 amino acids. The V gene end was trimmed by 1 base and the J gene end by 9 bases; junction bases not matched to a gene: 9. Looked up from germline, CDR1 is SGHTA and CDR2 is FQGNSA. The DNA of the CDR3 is TGTGCCAGCAGCTTAGTGGCGGGAGTAGCCCCTGAGCAGTTCTTC. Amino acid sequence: CASSLVAGVAPEQFF.

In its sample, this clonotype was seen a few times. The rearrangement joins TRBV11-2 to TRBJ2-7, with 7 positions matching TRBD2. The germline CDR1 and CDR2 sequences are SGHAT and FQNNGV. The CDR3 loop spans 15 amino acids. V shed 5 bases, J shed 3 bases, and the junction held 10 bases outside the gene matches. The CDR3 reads CASSESSGPVYEQYF. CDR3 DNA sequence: TGTGCCAGCAGCGAGTCTAGCGGTCCTGTCTACGAGCAGTACTTC.

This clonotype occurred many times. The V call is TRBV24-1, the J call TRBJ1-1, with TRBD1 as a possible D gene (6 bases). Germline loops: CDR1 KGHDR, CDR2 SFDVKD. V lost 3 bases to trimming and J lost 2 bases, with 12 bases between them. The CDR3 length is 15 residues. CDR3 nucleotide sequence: TGTGCCACCAGTGATACCAAGACAGGTAACACTGAAGCTTTCTTT. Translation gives CATSDTKTGNTEAFF.

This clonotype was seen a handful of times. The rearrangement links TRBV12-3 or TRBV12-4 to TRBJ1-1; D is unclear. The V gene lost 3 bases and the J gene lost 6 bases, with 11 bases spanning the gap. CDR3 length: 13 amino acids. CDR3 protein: CASSFSGRAEAFF. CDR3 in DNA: TGTGCCAGCAGTTTTTCGGGTAGGGCTGAAGCTTTCTTT.

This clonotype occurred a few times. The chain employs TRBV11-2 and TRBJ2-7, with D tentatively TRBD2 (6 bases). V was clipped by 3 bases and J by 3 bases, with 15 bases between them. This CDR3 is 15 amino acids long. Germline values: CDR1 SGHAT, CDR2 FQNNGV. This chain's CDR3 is CASSFGGLIRYEQYF. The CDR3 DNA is TGTGCCAGCAGCTTTGGGGGGTTAATCCGCTACGAGCAGTACTTC.

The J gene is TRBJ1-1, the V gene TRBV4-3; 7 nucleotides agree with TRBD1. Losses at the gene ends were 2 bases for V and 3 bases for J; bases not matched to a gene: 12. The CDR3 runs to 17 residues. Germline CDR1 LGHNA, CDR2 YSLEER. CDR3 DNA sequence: TGCGCCAGCAGCCAATTCCACAACAGGGGTGAGGACACTGAAGCTTTCTTT. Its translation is CASSQFHNRGEDTEAFF.

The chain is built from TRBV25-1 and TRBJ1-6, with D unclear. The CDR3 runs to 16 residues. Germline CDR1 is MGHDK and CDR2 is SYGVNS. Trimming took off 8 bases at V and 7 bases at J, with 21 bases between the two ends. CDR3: CASGERGNAKNSPLHF. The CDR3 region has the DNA TGTGCCAGCGGGGAAAGAGGTAACGCAAAAAATTCACCCCTCCACTTT.

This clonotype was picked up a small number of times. CDR3 nucleotides: TGCAGTGCCCACCTCGGGGGGGGATCCTACGAGCAGTACTTC. Translating gives CSAHLGGGSYEQYF. The rearrangement joins TRBV20-1 to TRBJ2-7; 8 bases fit TRBD2. V was pared by 6 bases and J by 1 base, with 8 bases of the junction left unmatched. CDR1 is DFQATT and CDR2 is SNEGSKA in the germline V gene (reference sequence). The CDR3 is 14 residues long.

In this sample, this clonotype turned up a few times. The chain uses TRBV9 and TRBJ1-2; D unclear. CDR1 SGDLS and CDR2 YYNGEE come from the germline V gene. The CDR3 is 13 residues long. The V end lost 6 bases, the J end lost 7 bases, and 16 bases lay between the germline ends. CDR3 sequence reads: CASTDLSDLGYTF. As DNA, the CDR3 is TGTGCCAGCACCGACCTCTCGGATCTTGGCTACACCTTC.

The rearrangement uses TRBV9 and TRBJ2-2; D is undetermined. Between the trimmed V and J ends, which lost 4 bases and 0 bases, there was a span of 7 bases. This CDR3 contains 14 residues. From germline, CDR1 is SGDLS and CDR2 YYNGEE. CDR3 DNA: TGTGCCAGCAGCCACAGTGCGAACACCGGGGAGCTGTTTTTT. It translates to CASSHSANTGELFF. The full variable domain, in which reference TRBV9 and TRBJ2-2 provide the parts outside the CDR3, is DSGVTQTPKHLITATGQRVTLRCSPRSGDLSVYWYQQSLDQGLQFLIQYYNGEERAKGNILERFSAQQFPDLHSELNLSSLELGDSALYFCASSHSANTGELFFGEGSRLTVL.

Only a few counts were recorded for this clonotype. The CDR3 here is CANFPGARQPQHF. The CDR3, as DNA: TGTGCCAACTTCCCCGGGGCCCGTCAGCCCCAGCATTTT. V usage is TRBV24-1 and J usage is TRBJ1-5; D is possibly TRBD1 (5 bases). Germline CDR1 reads KGHDR; CDR2 reads SFDVKD. Trimming shortened V by 11 bases and J by 6 bases, and 16 bases separated the two germline ends. The CDR3 spans 13 residues.

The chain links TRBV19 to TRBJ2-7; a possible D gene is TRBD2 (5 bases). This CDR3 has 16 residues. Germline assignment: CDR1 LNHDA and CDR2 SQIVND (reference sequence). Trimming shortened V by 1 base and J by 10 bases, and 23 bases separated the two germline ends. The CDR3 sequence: CASSIGEWRSNQPQYF. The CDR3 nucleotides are TGTGCCAGTAGTATAGGGGAGTGGCGTAGCAATCAGCCCCAGTACTTC.

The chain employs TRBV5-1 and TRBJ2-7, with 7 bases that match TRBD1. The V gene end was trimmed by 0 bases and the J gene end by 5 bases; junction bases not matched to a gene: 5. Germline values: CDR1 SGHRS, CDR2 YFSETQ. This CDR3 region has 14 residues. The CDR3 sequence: CASSLGTGNNEQYF. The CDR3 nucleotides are TGCGCCAGCAGCTTGGGGACAGGAAACAACGAGCAGTACTTC.

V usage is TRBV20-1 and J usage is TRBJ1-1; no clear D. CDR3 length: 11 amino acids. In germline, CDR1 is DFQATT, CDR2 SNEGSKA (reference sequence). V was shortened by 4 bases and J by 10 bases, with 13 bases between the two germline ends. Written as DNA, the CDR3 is TGCAGTGCTACCCTCGGGAGCACAGCTTTCTTT. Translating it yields CSATLGSTAFF.

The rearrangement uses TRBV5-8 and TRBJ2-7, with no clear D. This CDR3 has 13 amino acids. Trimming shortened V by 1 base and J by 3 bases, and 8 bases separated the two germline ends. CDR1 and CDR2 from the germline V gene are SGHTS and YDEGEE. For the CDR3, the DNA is TGTGCCAGCAGCTTGCGGGTGAACTACGAGCAGTACTTC. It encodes CASSLRVNYEQYF.

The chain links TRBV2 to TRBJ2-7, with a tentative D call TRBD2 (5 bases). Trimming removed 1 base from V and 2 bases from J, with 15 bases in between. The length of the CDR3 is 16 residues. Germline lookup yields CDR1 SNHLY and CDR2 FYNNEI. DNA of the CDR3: TGTGCCAGCAGTGAAGGTTCGTGGGAGTCACCCTACGAGCAGTACTTC. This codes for CASSEGSWESPYEQYF.

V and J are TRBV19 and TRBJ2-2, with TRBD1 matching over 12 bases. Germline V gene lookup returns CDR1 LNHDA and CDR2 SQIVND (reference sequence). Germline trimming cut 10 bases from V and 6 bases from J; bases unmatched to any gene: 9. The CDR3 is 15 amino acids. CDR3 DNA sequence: TGTGCCACTAACCCGGGACAGGGGGCGCCCGGGGAGCTGTTTTTT. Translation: CATNPGQGAPGELFF.

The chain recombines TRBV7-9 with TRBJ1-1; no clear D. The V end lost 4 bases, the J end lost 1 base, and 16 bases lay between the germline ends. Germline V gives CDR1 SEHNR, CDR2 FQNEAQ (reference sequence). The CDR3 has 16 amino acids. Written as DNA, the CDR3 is TGTGCCAGCAGCTCAGCGGGCAGACCCTCGAACACTGAAGCTTTCTTT. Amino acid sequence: CASSSAGRPSNTEAFF. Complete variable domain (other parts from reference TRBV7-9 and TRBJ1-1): DTGVSQNPRHKITKRGQNVTFRCDPISEHNRLYWYRQTLGQGPEFLTYFQNEAQLEKSRLLSDRFSAERPKGSFSTLEIQRTEQGDSAMYLCASSSAGRPSNTEAFFGQGTRLTVV.

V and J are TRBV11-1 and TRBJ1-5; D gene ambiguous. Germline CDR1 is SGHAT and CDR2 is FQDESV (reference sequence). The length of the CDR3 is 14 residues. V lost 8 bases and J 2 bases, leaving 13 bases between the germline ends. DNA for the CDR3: TGTGCCAGCGAGGGAGGGATCGGCAATCAGCCCCAGCATTTT. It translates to CASEGGIGNQPQHF.

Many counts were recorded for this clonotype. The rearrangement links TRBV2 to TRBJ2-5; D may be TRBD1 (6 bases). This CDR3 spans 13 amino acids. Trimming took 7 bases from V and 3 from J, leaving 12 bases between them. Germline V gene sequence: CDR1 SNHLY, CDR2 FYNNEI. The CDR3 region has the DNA TGTGCCAGCATGAACGCAGGGGAAGAGACCCAGTACTTC. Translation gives CASMNAGEETQYF.

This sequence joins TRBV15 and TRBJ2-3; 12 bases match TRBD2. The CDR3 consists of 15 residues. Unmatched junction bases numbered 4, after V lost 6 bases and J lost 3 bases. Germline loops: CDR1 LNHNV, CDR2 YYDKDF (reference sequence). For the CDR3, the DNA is TGTGCCACCAGTTTACTAGCGGGGGGAACAGATACGCAGTATTTT. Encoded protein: CATSLLAGGTDTQYF.

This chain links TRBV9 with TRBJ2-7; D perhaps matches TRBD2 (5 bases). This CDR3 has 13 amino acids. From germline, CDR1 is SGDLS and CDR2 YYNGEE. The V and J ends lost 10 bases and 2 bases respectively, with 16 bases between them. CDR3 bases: TGTGCCGAGGGCAGCGGCGGAGCCTACGAGCAGTACTTC. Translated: CAEGSGGAYEQYF. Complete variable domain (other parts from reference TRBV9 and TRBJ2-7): DSGVTQTPKHLITATGQRVTLRCSPRSGDLSVYWYQQSLDQGLQFLIQYYNGEERAKGNILERFSAQQFPDLHSELNLSSLELGDSALYFCAEGSGGAYEQYFGPGTRLTVT.

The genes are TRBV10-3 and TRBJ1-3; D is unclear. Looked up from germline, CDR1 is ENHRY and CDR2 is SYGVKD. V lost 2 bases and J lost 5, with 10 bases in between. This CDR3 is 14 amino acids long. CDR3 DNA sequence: TGTGCCATCAGTGAGGGTACGGGCAGAAACACCATATATTTT. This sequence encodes CAISEGTGRNTIYF.

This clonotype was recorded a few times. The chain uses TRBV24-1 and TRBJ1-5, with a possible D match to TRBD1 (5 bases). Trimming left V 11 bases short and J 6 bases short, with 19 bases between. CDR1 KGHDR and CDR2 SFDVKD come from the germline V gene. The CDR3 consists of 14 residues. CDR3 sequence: CASLTQGNGQPQHF. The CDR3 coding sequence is TGTGCCAGCCTCACGCAGGGAAACGGTCAGCCCCAGCATTTT.

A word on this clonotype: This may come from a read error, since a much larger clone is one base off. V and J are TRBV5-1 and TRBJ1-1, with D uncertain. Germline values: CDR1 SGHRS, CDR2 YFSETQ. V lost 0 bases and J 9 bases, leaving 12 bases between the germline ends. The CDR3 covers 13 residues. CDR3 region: CASSLVRESKAFF. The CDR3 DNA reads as TGCGCCAGCAGCTTGGTCCGGGAGTCTAAAGCTTTCTTT.

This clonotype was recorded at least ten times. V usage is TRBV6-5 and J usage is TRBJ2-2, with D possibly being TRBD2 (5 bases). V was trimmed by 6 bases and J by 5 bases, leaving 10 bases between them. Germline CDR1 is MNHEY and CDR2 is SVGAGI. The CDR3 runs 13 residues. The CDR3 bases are TGTGCCAGCAGCTATAGCGCAACCGGGGAGCTGTTTTTT. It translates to CASSYSATGELFF.